Below, 8 T cell receptor beta chains from the same sample are listed, as sequenced in a study of regulatory T cells in long-lasting Graves disease. Building the TCR beta libraries relied on iRepertoire HTBI primers, and CDR3 regions underwent Arm-PCR. TCRdb re-called the multiplex PCR reads through MiXCR, storing one row per CDR3 protein. The sample lists 350,000 to 450,000 distinct CDR3 sequences; less than 25% were seen once. The time point here: persistent/refractory GD, antithyroid drugs over 5 years with positive TRAb. Scientists built the TCR library using RNA that was extracted from PBMCs. Source: peripheral blood mononuclear cells (PBMCs), taken when the disease was refractory, from a patient treated with antithyroid drugs. These TCRs come from a female donor with Graves disease.

This clonotype was picked up a small number of times. The rearrangement uses TRBV20-1 and TRBJ1-2; no definite D call. Germline CDR1 reads DFQATT; CDR2 reads SNEGSKA (reference sequence). The CDR3 consists of 11 residues. With 1 base removed from V and 8 bases from J, the gap between germline ends came to 8 bases. The CDR3 spells CSARATMGYTF. The CDR3 DNA follows: TGCAGTGCTAGAGCAACTATGGGCTACACCTTC.

This clonotype was observed at least ten times. The chain is built from TRBV6-5 and TRBJ2-2, with D unclear. CDR1 is MNHEY, CDR2 SVGAGI, per germline. The CDR3 runs to 15 residues. Trimming took off 1 base at V and 0 bases at J, with 6 bases between the two ends. The CDR3 DNA is TGTGCCAGCAGTTACTTCCTAGCGAACACCGGGGAGCTGTTTTTT. Translation gives CASSYFLANTGELFF.

This clonotype has a count of ten or more. This chain links TRBV27 with TRBJ2-7; 10 nucleotides align to TRBD2. J gave up 6 bases and V 2 bases, and 13 bases lay outside the gene matches. This CDR3 comprises 17 residues. CDR1 and CDR2 from the germline V gene are MNHEY and SMNVEV (reference sequence). The CDR3 sequence: CASSLGRVAGGIAEQYF. The CDR3 bases are TGTGCCAGCAGTTTAGGGCGCGTAGCGGGAGGTATCGCCGAGCAGTACTTC.

As regards this clonotype: A single base separates this from a much larger clone, so it may be a read error. The chain carries TRBV12-3 or TRBV12-4 and TRBJ2-5; D is ambiguous. Trimming removed 1 base from V and 8 bases from J, with 20 bases in between. The CDR3 runs 16 residues. CDR3 sequence (DNA): TGTGCCAGCAGTTTAGAGGGCGAGACCGCCAAGAGAACCCAGTACTTC. Protein: CASSLEGETAKRTQYF.

This clonotype was counted ten times or more. This rearrangement joins TRBV6-1 to TRBJ2-4, with D perhaps given as TRBD1 or TRBD2 (5 bases each). The germline V and J ends were trimmed by 7 bases and 8 bases, with 9 bases remaining between them. The CDR3 contains 11 residues. Per the germline V gene, CDR1 is MNHNS and CDR2 is SASEGT. The CDR3 spells CASTSGHIQYF. Here the CDR3 DNA reads TGTGCCAGCACCTCGGGGCACATTCAGTACTTC.

This clonotype has ten or more counts. The chain joins TRBV2 to TRBJ2-2, with a tentative D call TRBD1 (6 bases). V lost 6 bases and J lost 0, with 11 bases in between. CDR1 is SNHLY and CDR2 is FYNNEI in the germline V gene. The CDR3 has 15 amino acids. CDR3 nucleotide sequence: TGTGCCAGCAGAAGCGACAGGACGAACACCGGGGAGCTGTTTTTT. Translated, it gives CASRSDRTNTGELFF. The full variable domain, with the rest looked up from reference TRBV2 and TRBJ2-2, is EPEVTQTPSHQVTQMGQEVILRCVPISNHLYFYWYRQILGQKVEFLVSFYNNEISEKSEIFDDQFSVERPDGSNFTLKIRSTKLEDSAMYFCASRSDRTNTGELFFGEGSRLTVL.

At least ten counts were recorded for this clonotype. The chain combines TRBV28 with TRBJ1-1; D is uncertain. The CDR3 loop spans 13 amino acids. V was trimmed by 5 bases and J by 1 base, leaving 8 bases between them. Germline-derived CDR1 and CDR2 are MDHEN and SYDVKM. CDR3 protein: CASSPIPNTEAFF. The CDR3 region has the DNA TGTGCCAGCAGTCCAATACCGAACACTGAAGCTTTCTTT.

This clonotype was seen repeatedly, ten times or more. The J gene is TRBJ2-7, the V gene TRBV20-1, with 9 bases that match TRBD1. Trimming cost V 0 bases and J 13 bases; bases outside gene matches: 7. From germline, CDR1 is DFQATT and CDR2 SNEGSKA (reference sequence). The CDR3 has 12 amino acids. The CDR3 coding sequence is TGCAGTGCTAGAGATATTGGGGACAGGGTTTACTTC. Translation: CSARDIGDRVYF.